Below are 28 T cell receptor beta chains sequenced from a single sample in a study of blood T cell repertoires in COVID-19. Clones were sequenced by immunoSEQ multiplex PCR, and TCRdb holds only the in-frame ones, with some missing. The profile covers roughly 500,000 clones, with nearly 90% appearing a single time and approximately 0.9% taken by the ten largest. The specimen sequenced was peripheral blood. The receptors originated from a man younger than 35 with COVID-19, enrolled during active disease.

The chain links TRBV27 to TRBJ2-7; D gene unclear. There are 11 residues in the CDR3. With 8 bases removed from V and 3 bases from J, the gap between germline ends came to 8 bases. Germline assignment: CDR1 MNHEY and CDR2 SMNVEV (reference sequence). The CDR3 region is CASGEFYEQYF. Here the CDR3 DNA reads TGTGCCAGCGGTGAGTTCTACGAGCAGTACTTC.

The chain employs TRBV5-6 and TRBJ2-1, with TRBD2 matching 10 bases. The germline V gene encodes CDR1 SGHDT and CDR2 YYEEEE. The CDR3 extends over 17 amino acids. J lost 2 bases, V lost 4 bases, and 9 bases had no gene match. CDR3 in DNA: TGTGCCAGCAGCCGGAGGGGAGCGGGAGGGGCCTACAATGAGCAGTTCTTC. Translated: CASSRRGAGGAYNEQFF.

V is TRBV2 and J is TRBJ2-1; no clear D. V was clipped by 3 bases and J by 6 bases, with 15 bases between them. The CDR3 spans 15 residues. The V gene's germline CDR1 is SNHLY and CDR2 FYNNEI. The CDR3 nucleotides read TGTGCCAGCAGTGACCGGTCCTTCACGGGCAATGAGCAGTTCTTC. Its translation is CASSDRSFTGNEQFF.

This chain joins TRBV7-3 and TRBJ2-1, with 11 bases lining up with TRBD2. V shed 8 bases, J shed 4 bases, and the junction held 7 bases outside the gene matches. Germline CDR1 reads SGHTA; CDR2 reads FQGTGA. The CDR3 sequence is 15 residues long. This CDR3 is CASGPGTSGYNEQFF. The CDR3 DNA follows: TGTGCCAGCGGACCAGGGACTAGCGGATACAATGAGCAGTTCTTC.

The chain carries TRBV11-3 and TRBJ2-1; 12 bases agree with TRBD2. Germline-derived CDR1 and CDR2 are SGHNT and YENEEA. The CDR3 extends over 16 amino acids. The junction had 8 bases not matched to a gene; V was cut back by 3 bases and J by 8 bases. In nucleotides, the CDR3 is TGTGCCAGCAGCTTGGGGCTAGCGGGAGGGCCCCATGAGCAGTTCTTC. Its translation: CASSLGLAGGPHEQFF.

The chain recombines TRBV18 with TRBJ1-2, with D perhaps TRBD1 (6 bases). This CDR3 contains 15 residues. Trimming cost V 3 bases and J 2 bases, with 13 bases left between them. Germline CDR1 is KGHSH and CDR2 is LQKENI. DNA of the CDR3: TGTGCCAGCTCACCGACCGGACAGAGAAACTATGGCTACACCTTC. Translation: CASSPTGQRNYGYTF. The full variable domain, in which reference TRBV18 and TRBJ1-2 provide the parts outside the CDR3, is NAGVMQNPRHLVRRRGQEARLRCSPMKGHSHVYWYRQLPEEGLKFMVYLQKENIIDESGMPKERFSAEFPKEGPSILRIQQVVRGDSAAYFCASSPTGQRNYGYTFGSGTRLTVV.

J is TRBJ2-6 and V is TRBV3-1 (or the pseudogene TRBV3-2); D gene uncertain. Looked up from germline, CDR1 is LGHDT and CDR2 is YNNKEL (reference sequence). The CDR3 has 17 amino acids. Trimming removed 1 base at V and 0 bases at J, with 10 bases between. The CDR3 protein is CASSQVFRASGANVLTF. DNA of the CDR3: TGTGCCAGCAGCCAAGTATTCCGAGCCTCTGGGGCCAACGTCCTGACTTTC.

This chain links TRBV19 with TRBJ1-1, with 8 bases identical to TRBD1. CDR3 length: 14 residues. Trimming took 10 bases from V and 6 from J; bases not matched to a gene: 13. CDR1 is LNHDA and CDR2 is SQIVND in the germline V gene (reference sequence). CDR3 protein: CATHSGGVAAEAFF. The DNA of the CDR3 is TGTGCCACACATTCAGGGGGCGTAGCGGCTGAAGCTTTCTTT. Drawing the rest from reference TRBV19 and TRBJ1-1, the complete variable domain is DGGITQSPKYLFRKEGQNVTLSCEQNLNHDAMYWYRQDPGQGLRLIYYSQIVNDFQKGDIAEGYSVSREKKESFPLTVTSAQKNPTAFYLCATHSGGVAAEAFFGQGTRLTVV.

V is TRBV11-2 and J is TRBJ2-1, with a weak D call TRBD2 (5 bases). Germline-derived CDR1 and CDR2 are SGHAT and FQNNGV. Trimming left V 1 base short and J 1 base short, with 14 bases between. CDR3 length: 17 amino acids. The CDR3 is CASSLALQAASYNEQFF. The CDR3, as DNA: TGTGCCAGCAGCTTAGCCCTCCAAGCGGCTTCCTACAATGAGCAGTTCTTC.

V is TRBV6-1 and J is TRBJ2-7, with 8 nucleotides matching TRBD1. The CDR3 contains 15 residues. Trimming removed 0 bases from V and 5 bases from J; junction bases left unmatched: 6. Per the germline V gene, CDR1 is MNHNS and CDR2 is SASEGT. Here the CDR3 reads CASSEAQGAVDEQYF. The CDR3 region has the DNA TGTGCCAGCAGTGAAGCGCAGGGGGCAGTCGACGAGCAGTACTTC.

The rearrangement uses TRBV4-2 and TRBJ1-1, with 7 bases that match TRBD1. From germline, CDR1 is LGHNA and CDR2 YNFKEQ. Losses at the gene ends were 3 bases for V and 3 bases for J; bases not matched to a gene: 10. This CDR3 spans 16 amino acids. CDR3 in amino acids: CASSQPGQILHTEAFF. The CDR3 nucleotides are TGTGCCAGCAGCCAGCCGGGACAGATATTGCACACTGAAGCTTTCTTT.

The rearrangement uses TRBV19 and TRBJ1-4, with D unclear. Germline CDR1 reads LNHDA; CDR2 reads SQIVND (reference sequence). V lost 4 bases and J 0 bases, leaving 12 bases between the germline ends. There are 16 residues in the CDR3. This CDR3 reads CASSTRNRATNEKLFF. The CDR3 bases are TGTGCCAGTAGTACCCGAAACAGAGCAACTAATGAAAAACTGTTTTTT.

This clone came up once. V and J are TRBV11-2 and TRBJ1-5, with 8 bases aligning to TRBD1. This CDR3 has 15 amino acids. Germline V CDR1 and CDR2: SGHAT, FQNNGV. The V segment lost 0 bases and the J segment 5 bases; nucleotides outside the gene matches: 3. CDR3 region: CASSLDRGPYQPQHF. The CDR3 DNA reads as TGTGCCAGCAGCTTAGACAGGGGGCCGTATCAGCCCCAGCATTTT.

The chain combines TRBV30 with TRBJ2-7; D ambiguous. Trimming removed 0 bases from V and 0 bases from J, with 12 bases in between. Germline V gene data show CDR1 as GTSNPN and CDR2 as SVGIG (reference sequence). CDR3 length equals 15 residues. CDR3: CAWSVLPGSSYEQYF. The CDR3 DNA sequence: TGTGCCTGGAGTGTATTGCCTGGTAGCTCCTACGAGCAGTACTTC. Full variable domain (remainder filled in from reference TRBV30 and TRBJ2-7): SQTIHQWPATLVQPVGSPLSLECTVEGTSNPNLYWYRQAAGRGLQLLFYSVGIGQISSEVPQNLSASRPQDRQFILSSKKLLLSDSGFYLCAWSVLPGSSYEQYFGPGTRLTVT.

CDR3 residues: CASSLSGSGTDTQYF. In nucleotides, the CDR3 is TGTGCCAGCAGCCTCAGCGGGAGTGGCACAGATACGCAGTATTTT. This chain connects TRBV7-6 to TRBJ2-3, with TRBD2 identical over 8 bases. This CDR3 region has 15 residues. The germline V gene encodes CDR1 SGHVS and CDR2 FNYEAQ. V lost 5 bases, J lost 1 base, and 5 bases stayed unmatched.

The chain employs TRBV30 and TRBJ1-3, with 7 positions matching TRBD1. Looked up from germline, CDR1 is GTSNPN and CDR2 is SVGIG (reference sequence). V gave up 2 bases and J gave up 5 bases; unmatched junction bases: 6. CDR3 length: 14 residues. This CDR3 reads CAWSRGQLRNTIYF. The CDR3 bases are TGTGCCTGGAGTAGGGGACAGCTCCGAAACACCATATATTTT.

This chain connects TRBV5-1 to TRBJ1-2; a weak D match, TRBD1 (5 bases). V gave up 0 bases and J gave up 5 bases, with 14 bases separating them. The germline gives CDR1 SGHRS, CDR2 YFSETQ. The CDR3 totals 15 residues. CDR3 DNA: TGCGCCAGCAGCTTGGAAGGAACCAGGGTGTATGGCTACACCTTC. It translates to CASSLEGTRVYGYTF.

The chain is built from TRBV11-3 and TRBJ1-1; TRBD1 might be the D (5 bases). Germline V CDR1 and CDR2: SGHNT, YENEEA. CDR3 length: 15 amino acids. The V gene lost 0 bases and the J gene lost 1 base, with 9 bases spanning the gap. CDR3 in amino acids: CASSLDRQGNTEAFF. DNA of the CDR3: TGTGCCAGCAGCTTAGATAGGCAGGGGAACACTGAAGCTTTCTTT.

The chain recombines TRBV6-1 with TRBJ1-2; unclear D gene. The CDR3 runs to 13 residues. Germline V gene lookup returns CDR1 MNHNS and CDR2 SASEGT. V gave up 3 bases and J gave up 5 bases, with 10 bases separating them. CDR3 sequence reads: CASSERHRYGYTF. The CDR3 DNA is TGTGCCAGCAGTGAGAGGCATCGTTATGGCTACACCTTC.

This clone was seen a single time. This chain joins TRBV6-5 and TRBJ2-3, with 11 bases aligning to TRBD2. The CDR3 has 15 residues. Germline CDR1 reads MNHEY; CDR2 reads SVGAGI. The J segment lost 5 bases and the V segment lost 7 bases, leaving 8 bases of the junction unmatched. The CDR3 spells CASTGSGGAQDTQYF. CDR3 DNA sequence: TGTGCCAGCACCGGTAGCGGGGGGGCCCAAGATACGCAGTATTTT.

The V gene is TRBV19, the J gene TRBJ1-2, with 8 bases aligning to TRBD1. The CDR3 runs 15 residues. Germline-derived CDR1 and CDR2 are LNHDA and SQIVND (reference sequence). V shed 4 bases, J shed 7 bases, and the junction held 11 bases outside the gene matches. The CDR3 region is CASSTGTGGFSGYTF. CDR3 DNA sequence: TGTGCCAGTAGTACCGGGACAGGTGGCTTCTCTGGCTACACCTTC.

The chain carries TRBV2 and TRBJ2-5; D gene uncertain. The V end lost 7 bases, the J end lost 7 bases, and 13 bases lay between the germline ends. CDR3 length equals 12 residues. Germline V gene sequence: CDR1 SNHLY, CDR2 FYNNEI. The CDR3 loop is CASNAPGWTQYF. In DNA form, the CDR3 reads TGTGCCAGCAATGCACCAGGTTGGACCCAGTACTTC.

V and J are TRBV2 and TRBJ2-1, with TRBD2 identical over 7 bases. The CDR3 is made up of 11 amino acids. Unmatched junction bases numbered 0, after V lost 7 bases and J lost 6 bases. Germline V gene data show CDR1 as SNHLY and CDR2 as FYNNEI. The CDR3 DNA reads TGTGCCAGCACGGGGGGCAATGAGCAGTTCTTC. This gives the protein CASTGGNEQFF.

This rearrangement joins TRBV6-5 to TRBJ2-7; TRBD1 might be the D (6 bases). CDR1 is MNHEY and CDR2 is SVGAGI in the germline V gene. The CDR3 totals 12 residues. With 8 bases removed from V and 3 bases from J, the gap between germline ends came to 11 bases. CDR3 nucleotide sequence: TGTGCCAGCGGACAGTCTATCTACGAGCAGTACTTC. Protein: CASGQSIYEQYF.

In regard to this clone: The same CDR3 can be traced to other DNA sequences in this sample. The rearrangement uses TRBV19 and TRBJ2-7; TRBD1 aligns across 7 bases. The CDR3 length is 14 residues. The V and J ends lost 1 base and 0 bases, in that order; junction bases with no gene match: 0. Germline CDR1 is LNHDA and CDR2 is SQIVND (reference sequence). This chain's CDR3 is CASSIGQGSYEQYF. In DNA, the CDR3 is TGTGCCAGTAGTATAGGACAGGGCTCCTACGAGCAGTACTTC.

The chain joins TRBV19 to TRBJ2-2, with 9 bases fitting TRBD1. V lost 6 bases to trimming and J lost 5 bases; unmatched junction nucleotides: 10. The CDR3 totals 16 residues. The germline CDR1 and CDR2 sequences are LNHDA and SQIVND (reference sequence). Here the CDR3 reads CASSLFYRGRTGELFF. CDR3 nucleotides: TGTGCCAGTAGCCTTTTCTACAGGGGGCGGACCGGGGAGCTGTTTTTT.

This clone was detected only once. The chain joins TRBV5-5 to TRBJ2-1; 10 nucleotides line up with TRBD2. The CDR3 sequence is 16 residues long. In germline, CDR1 is SGHKS, CDR2 YYEKEE (reference sequence). The V and J ends lost 1 base and 4 bases, in that order; junction bases with no gene match: 5. The CDR3 region is CASSLPLAGVYNEQFF. The CDR3 nucleotides read TGTGCCAGCAGCTTGCCTCTAGCGGGAGTTTACAATGAGCAGTTCTTC.

This chain links TRBV7-8 with TRBJ1-5; D is unclear. CDR1 and CDR2 (germline): SGHVS, FQNEAQ. The CDR3 extends over 13 amino acids. V lost 5 bases, J lost 9 bases, and 14 bases lay in between. CDR3 in amino acids: CASSTGASAPQHF. The CDR3 DNA reads TGTGCCAGCAGCACCGGAGCCAGCGCGCCCCAGCATTTT.